The rows below give T cell receptor beta chains drawn from one sample of a study of blood T cells in healthy people across ages. In TCRdb, the 5' RACE reads were re-called with MiXCR into one record per CDR3 protein. Found here are 1.5 million to 1.8 million distinct CDR3 sequences, approximately 43% of them singletons; the top ten hold roughly 3.7%. Source material: blood. The receptors shown here come from a woman between 18 and 29 years old in good health. Both conserved end residues are part of each CDR3. A D gene is named only where the DNA matches it firmly. Some rows have no size entry. The others give once, few or many, or a class for an expanded clone.

j_call clone_size d_call v_call cdr3_nt cdr3_aa
TRBJ1-2 . . TRBV10-3 TGTGCCATCAGGCCGCCTAACTATGGCTACACCTTC CAIRPPNYGYTF
TRBJ2-1 . TRBD2 TRBV4-3 TGCGCCAGCAGCCAAGGGACTAGCGGGAGCACCTACAATGAGCAGTTCTTC CASSQGTSGSTYNEQFF
TRBJ2-5 . TRBD2 TRBV28 TGTGCCAGCAGTTTGGAGTCTAGCGGGAGTTCCAATGAGCAGTACTTC CASSLESSGSSNEQYF
TRBJ2-3 . . TRBV9 TGTGCCAGCAGCCCCCTGGGGGTTGGCGATACGCAGTATTTT CASSPLGVGDTQYF
TRBJ2-1 . . TRBV20-1 TGCAGTGCTAGAAACCAGGGAGATCCCTACAATGAGCAGTTCTTC CSARNQGDPYNEQFF
TRBJ2-1 . TRBD2 TRBV28 TGTGCCAGCAGTCCGGTTGGGGGGGGTTACAATGAGCAGTTCTTC CASSPVGGGYNEQFF
TRBJ2-5 many TRBD2 TRBV12-3/TRBV12-4 TGTGCCACCCTGGGGGGGGATGAAGAGACCCAGTACTTC CATLGGDEETQYF
TRBJ1-6 . TRBD1 TRBV12-3/TRBV12-4 TGTGCCAGCAGGGAACAGGGGGCTAATTATAATTCACCCCTCCACTTT CASREQGANYNSPLHF
TRBJ2-3 . . TRBV4-3 TGCGCCAGCAGCCAAGAGTACACATATACGCAGTATTTT CASSQEYTYTQYF
TRBJ2-5 . . TRBV28 TGTGCCAGCTACAGCTCCTACAATGAGCAGTACTTC CASYSSYNEQYF
TRBJ1-1 . TRBD1 TRBV20-1 TGCAGTGCTAGCCCACAGGGGTGGACTGAAGCTTTCTTT CSASPQGWTEAFF
TRBJ2-5 . TRBD1 TRBV23-1 TGCGCCAGCACTTTTTTCGACAGGGACATCGAGACCCAGTACTTC CASTFFDRDIETQYF
TRBJ1-4 few . TRBV12-3/TRBV12-4 TGTGCCAGCAGTAGTGGAGGGACCGGTGAAAAACTGTTTTTT CASSSGGTGEKLFF
TRBJ1-4 few TRBD1 TRBV7-2 TGTGCCAGCAGCCAACGGACAGGGGGCGGTGAAAAACTGTTTTTT CASSQRTGGGEKLFF
TRBJ1-2 few . TRBV29-1 TGCAGTGCTGGGGACTCTAACTATGGCTACACCTTC CSAGDSNYGYTF
TRBJ1-2 few . TRBV6-7 TGTGCCGCCCTAGAGTACACCTTC CAALEYTF
TRBJ2-4 once TRBD1 TRBV25-1 TGTGCCAGCAGTGTGGACAGGGGTGAATACGGGCAGTACTTC CASSVDRGEYGQYF
TRBJ1-1 . . TRBV12-3/TRBV12-4 TGTGCCAGCAGTTTAAACCTCATGAACACTGAAGCTTTCTTT CASSLNLMNTEAFF
TRBJ2-7 . . TRBV12-3/TRBV12-4 TGTGCCAGCAGTTCCCGGACCGAGAGCGCCTACGAGCAGTACTTC CASSSRTESAYEQYF
TRBJ2-7 . TRBD2 TRBV30 TGTGCCTGGAGGACTAGCGGCTTCTACGAGCAGTACTTC CAWRTSGFYEQYF
TRBJ2-7 few . TRBV5-1 TGCGCCAGCAGCTCGCGTGTAGGGTTCGAGCAGTACTTC CASSSRVGFEQYF
TRBJ2-7 few . TRBV29-1 TGCAGCGTTGTGTGGGGGCACCCCTACGAGCAGTACTTC CSVVWGHPYEQYF
TRBJ2-5 once . TRBV18 TGTGCCAGCTCACCGGAGAATTTACAAGAGACCCAGTACTTC CASSPENLQETQYF
TRBJ2-2 . . TRBV12-3/TRBV12-4 TGTGCCAGCAGCCCATACCCGGGGACGCATACCGGGGAGCTGTTTTTT CASSPYPGTHTGELFF
TRBJ1-2 few . TRBV28 TGTGCCAGCAGACCTCCTATGGGCTATGGCTACACCTTC CASRPPMGYGYTF
TRBJ2-5 few . TRBV3-1 TGTGCCAGCAGCCAAGATGTCAGATGGTTGTCCCAGTACTTC CASSQDVRWLSQYF
TRBJ1-6 few . TRBV10-3 TGTGCCATCAGTGCGGGAGGGGCGGATTCACCCCTCCACTTT CAISAGGADSPLHF
TRBJ1-2 . TRBD1 TRBV7-9 TGTGCCAGCAGCTCTGGGGGACAGGGGGCGAGTAAGGTCACCTATGGCTACACCTTC CASSSGGQGASKVTYGYTF
TRBJ2-1 . . TRBV7-9 TGTGCCTTGACAAGGGCTAGCTATGAGCAGTTCTTC CALTRASYEQFF
TRBJ1-1 . . TRBV20-1 TGCAGTGCTAGAGGGGGGCAGAGCACTGAAGCTTTCTTT CSARGGQSTEAFF
TRBJ1-2 once . TRBV4-3 TGCGCCAGCAGCCAGCCCGTCCCCTATGGCTACACCTTC CASSQPVPYGYTF
TRBJ2-6 . TRBD1 TRBV18 TGTGCCAGCTCACCAGTGACAGGGGTGATCGGAACCGGCTCTGGGGCCAACGTCCTGACTTTC CASSPVTGVIGTGSGANVLTF
TRBJ2-1 . . TRBV3-1 TGTGCCAGCAGCCAAGATATCAATGAGCAGTTCTTC CASSQDINEQFF
TRBJ2-1 few TRBD2 TRBV24-1 TGTGCCACCAGTGACAGCGGGGCCACCTACAATGAGCAGTTCTTC CATSDSGATYNEQFF
TRBJ1-2 few . TRBV2 TGTGCCAGCAGTTTAGGTGACAGCCCTTATGGCTATGGCTACACCTTC CASSLGDSPYGYGYTF
TRBJ2-5 few . TRBV18 TGTGCCAGCACGCGGGGACCTGCAAACCAAGAGACCCAGTACTTC CASTRGPANQETQYF
TRBJ2-7 few . TRBV30 TGTGCCTGGAGTAAAATTGCGTACGAGCAGTACTTC CAWSKIAYEQYF
TRBJ2-1 . . TRBV7-2 TGTGCCAGCAGCCTCCGGCTAGGTGAGCAGTTCTTC CASSLRLGEQFF
TRBJ2-3 . TRBD2 TRBV11-2 TGTGCCAGCAGCTTAGATCTGGCTAGCGGGAGGGGTACGCAGTATTTT CASSLDLASGRGTQYF
TRBJ1-2 . TRBD1 TRBV2 TGTGCCAGCATTACCGACAGGGCATATGGCTACACCTTC CASITDRAYGYTF
TRBJ2-7 . . TRBV27 TGTGCCAGCAGGATCGGGACTTCCTACAATGAGCAGTACTTC CASRIGTSYNEQYF
TRBJ1-2 . . TRBV5-1 TGCGCCAGCAGCTCATACAACCCAAAAGACTATGGCTACACCTTC CASSSYNPKDYGYTF
TRBJ2-1 . TRBD2 TRBV9 TGTGCCAGCAGCGTAGACGGGGGGGACTACAATGAGCAGTTCTTC CASSVDGGDYNEQFF
TRBJ2-1 . . TRBV3-1 TGTGCCAGCAGCCAAGATCCCCGGGCCGAGAATGAGCAGTTCTTC CASSQDPRAENEQFF
TRBJ2-1 . . TRBV5-1 TGCGCCAGCAGCTTGGGCAGCTTGGGCGGTTACAATGAGCAGTTCTTC CASSLGSLGGYNEQFF
TRBJ1-3 . TRBD1 TRBV10-3 TGTGCCATCGGCCCGGACAGGGTATCTGGAAACACCATATATTTT CAIGPDRVSGNTIYF
TRBJ2-1 . . TRBV19 TGTGCCAGTAGTCATCGAATACTAGGCAATGAGCAGTTCTTC CASSHRILGNEQFF
TRBJ2-3 few TRBD2 TRBV7-8 TGTGCCAGCAGCACGGGACTATCAGGGGATACGCAGTATTTT CASSTGLSGDTQYF
TRBJ2-1 many . TRBV7-9 TGTGCCAGCAGCTCTCCAGTAAACAATGAGCAGTTCTTC CASSSPVNNEQFF
TRBJ2-7 few TRBD1 TRBV28 TGTGCCAGTCAGACCCTAGGACAGGCTACCTACGAGCAGTACTTC CASQTLGQATYEQYF
TRBJ2-2 . TRBD1 TRBV2 TGTGCCAGCAGTGCACAGGGGGTGTTGAACACCGGGGAGCTGTTTTTT CASSAQGVLNTGELFF
TRBJ2-7 . . TRBV7-2 TGTGCCAGCAGCTTAGAGGGGTGGGATGAGCAATACTTC CASSLEGWDEQYF
TRBJ2-2 few . TRBV7-9 TGTGCCAGCAGCAGGGACGGTGGGGAGCTGTTTTTT CASSRDGGELFF
TRBJ2-3 . . TRBV25-1 TGTGCCAGCAGGGTCCGGGGATTAGATACGCAGTATTTT CASRVRGLDTQYF
TRBJ1-1 . . TRBV7-9 TGTGCCACACCCCTCATAGAAGCTTTCTTT CATPLIEAFF
TRBJ2-1 . . TRBV21-1 TGTGCCAGCAGCACAAGAATTGGGGGAGAGCAGTTCTTC CASSTRIGGEQFF
TRBJ2-6 once . TRBV12-3/TRBV12-4 TGTGCCGGCAGTTTTAGGGGCTCTGGGGCCAACGTCCTGACTTTC CAGSFRGSGANVLTF
TRBJ1-1 many . TRBV6-6 TGTGCCAGCAGTTACCGAGAGGGGACTGAAGCTTTCTTT CASSYREGTEAFF
TRBJ2-4 . . TRBV4-1 TGCGCCAGCAGCCAAATCCCCGGACTAGCCAAAAACATTCAGTACTTC CASSQIPGLAKNIQYF
TRBJ2-5 . . TRBV18 TGTGCCGGCTCACCACAGCAGGGCCAAGAGACCCAGTACTTC CAGSPQQGQETQYF